This T cell receptor (beta chain) was sequenced during a study of cytomegalovirus exposure and HLA in healthy donors. The junction had 8 bases not matched to a gene; V was cut back by 4 bases and J by 7 bases. The CDR3 is made up of 15 amino acids. Germline V gene sequence: CDR1 SGHRS, CDR2 YFSETQ. Primers for the PCR totalled 60 Vbeta and 13 Jbeta. The method was immunoSEQ multiplex PCR; TCRdb's version includes in-frame clones alone and lacks a portion of them. The top ten clones hold roughly an eighth of a sample with about 150,000 clones, approximately 80% of them seen once. The clonotype originates from a woman in her 40s in good health and CMV-seronegative. The sequencing sample was made of PBMCs. V usage is TRBV5-1 and J usage is TRBJ1-4; TRBD1 agrees at 9 bases. The DNA for the CDR3 is TGCGCCAGCAGCGGACAGGGGAATGGGGGTGAAAAACTGTTTTTT. This translates into CASSGQGNGGEKLFF.